This record covers a single T cell receptor (beta chain). In the PCR, 60 Vbeta and 13 Jbeta primers were used. Data came from immunoSEQ multiplex PCR; TCRdb stores just in-frame clones and leaves some out. The sample lists around 110,000 clones, roughly 76% occurring once. Trimming left V 1 base short and J 0 bases short, with 12 bases between. The CDR3 is 16 residues long. Germline values: CDR1 MNHEY, CDR2 SMNVEV (reference sequence). Samples came from healthy bone marrow donors. This specimen comes from a study of cytomegalovirus exposure and HLA in healthy donors. The chain recombines TRBV27 with TRBJ1-1, with D perhaps matching TRBD1 (6 bases). Input material: PBMCs. The sequence was obtained from a man younger than 45 in good health and CMV-seronegative. CDR3 protein: CASSLWGGGMNTEAFF. The CDR3 DNA is TGTGCCAGCAGTTTATGGGGAGGGGGAATGAACACTGAAGCTTTCTTT.